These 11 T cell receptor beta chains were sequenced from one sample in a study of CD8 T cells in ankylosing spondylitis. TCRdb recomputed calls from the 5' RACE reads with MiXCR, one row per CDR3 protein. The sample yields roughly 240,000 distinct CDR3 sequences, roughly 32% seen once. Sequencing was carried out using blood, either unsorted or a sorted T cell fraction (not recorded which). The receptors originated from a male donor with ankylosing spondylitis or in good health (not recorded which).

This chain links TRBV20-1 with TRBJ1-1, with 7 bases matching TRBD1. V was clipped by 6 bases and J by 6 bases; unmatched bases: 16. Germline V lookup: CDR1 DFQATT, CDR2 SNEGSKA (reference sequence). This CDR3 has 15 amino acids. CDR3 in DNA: TGCAGTGCCATTTTTACAGGGGCGGGTAACCCTGAAGCTTTCTTT. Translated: CSAIFTGAGNPEAFF.

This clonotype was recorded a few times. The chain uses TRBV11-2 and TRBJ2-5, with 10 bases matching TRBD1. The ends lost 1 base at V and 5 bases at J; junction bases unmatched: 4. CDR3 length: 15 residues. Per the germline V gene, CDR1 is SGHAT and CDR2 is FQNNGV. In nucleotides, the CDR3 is TGTGCCAGCAGCTTAGCGGGACAGGGGTGGGAGACCCAGTACTTC. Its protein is CASSLAGQGWETQYF.

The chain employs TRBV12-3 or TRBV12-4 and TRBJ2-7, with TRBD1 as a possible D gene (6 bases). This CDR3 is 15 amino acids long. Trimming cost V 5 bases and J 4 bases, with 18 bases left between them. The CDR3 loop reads CASSPTDSATYEQYF. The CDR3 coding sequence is TGTGCCAGCAGTCCGACGGACAGCGCAACTTACGAGCAGTACTTC.

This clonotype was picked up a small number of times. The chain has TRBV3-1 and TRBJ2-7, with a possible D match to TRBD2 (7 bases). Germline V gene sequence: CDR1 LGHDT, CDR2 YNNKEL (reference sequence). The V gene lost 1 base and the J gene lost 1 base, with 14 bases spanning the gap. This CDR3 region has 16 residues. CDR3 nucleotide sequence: TGTGCCAGCAGCCAAGCAGGGAGGGGGTGGTCCTACGAGCAGTACTTC. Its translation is CASSQAGRGWSYEQYF.

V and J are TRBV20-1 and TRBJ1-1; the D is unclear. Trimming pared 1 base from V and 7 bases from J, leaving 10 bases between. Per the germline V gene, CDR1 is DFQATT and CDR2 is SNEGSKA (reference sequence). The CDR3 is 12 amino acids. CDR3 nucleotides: TGCAGTGCTAGAGGGACTTGGGGTGAAGCTTTCTTT. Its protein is CSARGTWGEAFF.

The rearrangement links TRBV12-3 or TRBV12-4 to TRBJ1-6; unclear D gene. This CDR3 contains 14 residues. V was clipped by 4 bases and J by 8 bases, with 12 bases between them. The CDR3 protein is CASSSGEWDSPLHF. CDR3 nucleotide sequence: TGTGCCAGCAGTTCCGGGGAGTGGGATTCACCCCTCCACTTT.

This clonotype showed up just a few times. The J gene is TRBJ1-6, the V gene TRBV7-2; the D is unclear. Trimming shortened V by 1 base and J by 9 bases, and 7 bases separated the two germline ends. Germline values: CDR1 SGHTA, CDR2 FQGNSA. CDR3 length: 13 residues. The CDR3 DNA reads TGTGCCAGCAGCTTAGTAGTCGGTTCACCCCTCCACTTT. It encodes CASSLVVGSPLHF.

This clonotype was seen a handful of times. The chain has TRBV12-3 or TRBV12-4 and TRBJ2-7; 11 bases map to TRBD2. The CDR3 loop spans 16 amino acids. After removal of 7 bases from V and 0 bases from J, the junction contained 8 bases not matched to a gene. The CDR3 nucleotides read TGTGCCAGCACCCTACTAGCGGGGGATAGCTCCTACGAGCAGTACTTC. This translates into CASTLLAGDSSYEQYF.

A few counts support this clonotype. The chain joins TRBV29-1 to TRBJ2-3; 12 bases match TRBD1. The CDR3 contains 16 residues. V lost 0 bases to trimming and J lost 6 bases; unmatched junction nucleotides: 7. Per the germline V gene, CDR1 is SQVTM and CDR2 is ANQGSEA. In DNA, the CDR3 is TGCAGCGTTGAAGATACAGGGGACAGGGGGCCTGATACGCAGTATTTT. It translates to CSVEDTGDRGPDTQYF.

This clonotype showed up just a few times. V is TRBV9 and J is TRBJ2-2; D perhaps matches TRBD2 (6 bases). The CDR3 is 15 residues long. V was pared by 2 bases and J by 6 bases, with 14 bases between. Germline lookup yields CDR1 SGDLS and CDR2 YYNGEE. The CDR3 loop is CASSVGGIGSGELFF. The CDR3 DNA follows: TGTGCCAGCAGCGTTGGCGGGATCGGGTCCGGGGAGCTGTTTTTT.

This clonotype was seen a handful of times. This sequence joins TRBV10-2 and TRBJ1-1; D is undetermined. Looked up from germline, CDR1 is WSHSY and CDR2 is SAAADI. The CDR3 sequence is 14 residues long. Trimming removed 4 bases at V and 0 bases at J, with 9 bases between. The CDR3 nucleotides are TGCGCCAGCAGTGTGCGCAAACTGAACACTGAAGCTTTCTTT. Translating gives CASSVRKLNTEAFF.